The T cell receptor (beta chain) described here comes from a study of OX40 agonist ivuxolimab in advanced cancers. Whole-study context: Dose-escalation patients suffered from hepatocellular carcinoma, melanoma, renal cell or head and neck cancer.

The repertoire was sequenced with immunoSEQ multiplex PCR; TCRdb's copy has only in-frame clones and lacks some. The sample lists 60,000 to 100,000 clones; 87% were seen once. On this clone: The antigen remains unidentified. Different DNA sequences within this sample yield the same CDR3.

Findings of the study overall: Which antigen the expanded peripheral T cells recognized is unknown.

The TCR originated in an adult with an advanced solid tumor such as melanoma, head and neck, liver or kidney cancer. The sequencing here drew on CD4+ or CD8+ T cells sorted from blood, taken in a trial of the OX40 agonist ivuxolimab.

The CDR3 loop is CASSYSGGNTEAFF. The CDR3, as DNA: TGTGCCAGCAGTTACTCGGGTGGGAACACTGAAGCTTTCTTT. The chain joins TRBV6-5 to TRBJ1-1; D unclear. The germline V gene has CDR1 MNHEY and CDR2 SVGAGI. The V end lost 0 bases, the J end lost 1 base, and 6 bases lay between the germline ends. This CDR3 contains 14 residues.